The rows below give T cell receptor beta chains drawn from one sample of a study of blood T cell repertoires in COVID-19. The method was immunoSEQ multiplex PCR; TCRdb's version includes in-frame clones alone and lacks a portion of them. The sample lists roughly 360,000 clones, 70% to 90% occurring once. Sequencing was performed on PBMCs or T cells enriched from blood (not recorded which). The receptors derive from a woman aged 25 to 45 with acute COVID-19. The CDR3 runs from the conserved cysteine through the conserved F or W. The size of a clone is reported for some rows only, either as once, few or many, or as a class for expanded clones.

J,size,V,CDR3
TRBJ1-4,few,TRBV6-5,CASSYSGGQGMFF
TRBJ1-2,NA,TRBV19,CASSIRGDYGYTF
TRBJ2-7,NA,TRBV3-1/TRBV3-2,CASSQSNGGSYEQYF
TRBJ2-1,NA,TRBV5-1,CASSAVWANVNEQFF
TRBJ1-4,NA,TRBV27,CASSFRGSSATNEKLFF
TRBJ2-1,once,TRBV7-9,CASSRPLGTGHNEQFF
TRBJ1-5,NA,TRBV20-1,CSASGPDLNQPQHF
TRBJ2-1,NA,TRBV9,CASSVVPSGDYEQFF
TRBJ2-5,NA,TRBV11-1,CASSLGRGPGETQYF
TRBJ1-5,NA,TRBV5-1,CASSLQGNQPQHF
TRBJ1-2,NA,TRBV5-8,CASSLWTASYGYTF
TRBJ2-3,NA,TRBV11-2,CASTELAGASTDTQYF
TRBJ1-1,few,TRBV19,CASRPTGSDTEAFF
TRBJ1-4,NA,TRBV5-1,CASSLDSRGEKLFF
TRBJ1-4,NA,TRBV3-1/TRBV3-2,CASSQVRTERLFF
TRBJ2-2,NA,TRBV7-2,CASSSRQGSGELFF
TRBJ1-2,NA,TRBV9,CASSVAGIRGYTF
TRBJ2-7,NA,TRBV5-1,CASSLMGQGAVGEQYF
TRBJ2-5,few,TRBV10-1,CASSPGTGEETQYF
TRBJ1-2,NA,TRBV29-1,CSVDSGTSYGYTF
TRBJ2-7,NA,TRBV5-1,CASSPTAGSSEQYF
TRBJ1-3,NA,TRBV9,CASSVGVGGEDTIYF
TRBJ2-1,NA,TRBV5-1,CASSWDRYSEQFF
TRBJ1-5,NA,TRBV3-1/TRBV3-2,CASSQVLFGQPQHF
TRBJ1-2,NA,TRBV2,CASKAGGDGYTF
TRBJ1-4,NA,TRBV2,CASSEAKSDLGEKLFF
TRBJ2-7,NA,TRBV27,CASSLRAGGPLNEQYF
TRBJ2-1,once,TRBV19,CASSPQRGPNNEQFF
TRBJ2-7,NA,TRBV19,CASSFTGGYEQYF
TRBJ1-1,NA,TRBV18,CASSPSAGMNTEAFF
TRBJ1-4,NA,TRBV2,CASSAREGRAEKLFF
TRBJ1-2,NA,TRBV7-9,CASSLRASGYTF
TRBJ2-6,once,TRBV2,CASSEGGQSGANVLTF
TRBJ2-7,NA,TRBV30,CAWSTGTGPYEQYF
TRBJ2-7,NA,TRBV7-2,CASSMTGVPYEQYF
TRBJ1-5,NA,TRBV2,CASTVGGRNSNQPQHF
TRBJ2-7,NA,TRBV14,CASSQEGDMTHVYEQYF
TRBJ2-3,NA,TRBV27,CASSLVGASGGARDTQYF
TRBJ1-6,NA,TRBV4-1,CASSQSQIRVYNSPLHF
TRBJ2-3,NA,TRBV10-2,CASTRKDTQYF
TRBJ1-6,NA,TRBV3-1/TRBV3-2,CASRTQGSGKPDNSPLHF
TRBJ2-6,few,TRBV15,CATSTDRSGANVLTF
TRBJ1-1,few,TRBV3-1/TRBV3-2,CASSRQGTAEAFF
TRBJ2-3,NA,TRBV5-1,CASRKDLADTQYF
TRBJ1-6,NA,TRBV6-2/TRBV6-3,CASSPWGRQGGYNSPLHF
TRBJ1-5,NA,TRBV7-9,CASSLEVSGRYYSNQPQHF
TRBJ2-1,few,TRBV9,CASSVVDGGARNEQFF
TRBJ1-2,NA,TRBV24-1,CATSDPTTGPRDGYTF
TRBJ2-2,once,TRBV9,CASSQRDRGRWELFF
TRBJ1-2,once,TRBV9,CASSDRDRGYGYTF
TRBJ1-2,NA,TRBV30,CAWSAGRWDGYTF
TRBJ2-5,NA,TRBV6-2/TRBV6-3,CASSYTSGQGGVKTQYF